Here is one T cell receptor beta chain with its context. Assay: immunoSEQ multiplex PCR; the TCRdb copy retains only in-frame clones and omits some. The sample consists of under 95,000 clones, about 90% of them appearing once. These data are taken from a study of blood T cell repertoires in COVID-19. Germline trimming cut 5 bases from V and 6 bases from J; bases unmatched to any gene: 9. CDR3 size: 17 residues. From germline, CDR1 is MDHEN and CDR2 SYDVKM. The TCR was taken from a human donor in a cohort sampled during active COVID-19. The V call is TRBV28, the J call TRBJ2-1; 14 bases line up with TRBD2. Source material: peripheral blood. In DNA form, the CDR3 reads TGTGCCAGCAGTCCGCAGGGACTAGCGGGAGTAGGCAATGAGCAGTTCTTC. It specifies CASSPQGLAGVGNEQFF.